What follows are 2 T cell receptor beta chains derived from one specimen sequenced in a study of tumor-infiltrating lymphocytes in primary liver carcinoma. With around 450 ng total RNA as template and a constant-region primer, TCR beta cDNA was made. TCR beta libraries came from three nested multiplex PCR rounds using slightly modified ARM-PCR. Two initial PCR rounds of around 9 cycles each paired TRBV1-TRBV30 forward primers with a C-beta reverse primer. Via MiXCR, TCRdb re-called the multiplex PCR reads, giving one row per CDR3 protein. The sample holds about 310,000 distinct CDR3 sequences, nearly 60% seen once. Unsorted whole blood supplied the blood RNA, and germline DNA was isolated too. Sequenced material: peripheral blood. All receptors derive from a woman aged 25 to 39 with primary liver carcinoma and hepatitis B virus infection.

This clonotype was counted ten times or more. The chain uses TRBV29-1 and TRBJ1-1, with 8 bases lining up with TRBD1. Trimming at V came to 6 bases and at J to 5 bases, leaving 5 bases not matched to a gene. The CDR3 covers 12 residues. CDR1 SQVTM and CDR2 ANQGSEA come from the germline V gene. CDR3: CSVDQGATEAFF. The CDR3 DNA reads TGCAGCGTGGATCAGGGGGCAACTGAAGCTTTCTTT.

Comments on this clonotype: The junction differs from germline at one of its ends, possibly a read error. The CDR3 protein is CASSPLRPRTGELPF. Here the CDR3 DNA reads TGTGCCAGCAGCCCGCTGCGCCCGAGAACCGGGGAGCTGCCTTTT. The V and J genes are TRBV5-6 and TRBJ2-2; tentative D call: TRBD2 (5 bases). Per germline, CDR1 SGHDT and CDR2 YYEEEE. CDR3 size: 15 residues.